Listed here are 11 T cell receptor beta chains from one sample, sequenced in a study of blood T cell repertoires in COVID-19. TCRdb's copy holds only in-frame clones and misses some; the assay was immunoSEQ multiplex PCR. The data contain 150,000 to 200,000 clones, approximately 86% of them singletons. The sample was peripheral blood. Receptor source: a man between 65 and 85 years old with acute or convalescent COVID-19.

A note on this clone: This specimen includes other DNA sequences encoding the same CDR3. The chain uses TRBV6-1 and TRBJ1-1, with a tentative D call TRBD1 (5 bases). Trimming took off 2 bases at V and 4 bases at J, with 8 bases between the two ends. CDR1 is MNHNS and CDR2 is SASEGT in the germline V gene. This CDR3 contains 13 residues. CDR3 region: CASSERGFTEAFF. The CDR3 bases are TGTGCCAGCAGTGAAAGGGGATTCACTGAAGCTTTCTTT.

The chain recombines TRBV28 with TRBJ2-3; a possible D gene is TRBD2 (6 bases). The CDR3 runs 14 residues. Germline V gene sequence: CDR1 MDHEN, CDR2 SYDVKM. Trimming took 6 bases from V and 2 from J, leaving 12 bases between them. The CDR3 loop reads CASRAPGDTDTQYF. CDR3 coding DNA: TGTGCCAGCAGAGCCCCGGGGGACACAGATACGCAGTATTTT.

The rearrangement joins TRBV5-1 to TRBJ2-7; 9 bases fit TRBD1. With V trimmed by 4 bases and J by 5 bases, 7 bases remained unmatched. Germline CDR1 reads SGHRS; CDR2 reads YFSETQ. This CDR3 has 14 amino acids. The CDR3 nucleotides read TGCGCCAGCAGCCCTGGACAGGGGCAGGACGAGCAGTACTTC. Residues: CASSPGQGQDEQYF.

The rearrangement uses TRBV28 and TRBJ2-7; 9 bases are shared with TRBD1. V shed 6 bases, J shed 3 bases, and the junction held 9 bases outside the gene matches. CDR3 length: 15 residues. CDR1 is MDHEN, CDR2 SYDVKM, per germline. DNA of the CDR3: TGTGCCAGCAGCTTAAGCAGGACAGGGGTCTACGAGCAGTACTTC. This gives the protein CASSLSRTGVYEQYF.

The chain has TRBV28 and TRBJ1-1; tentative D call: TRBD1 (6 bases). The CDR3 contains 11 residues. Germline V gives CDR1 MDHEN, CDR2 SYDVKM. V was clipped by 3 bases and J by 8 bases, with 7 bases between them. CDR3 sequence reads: CASSFDREAFF. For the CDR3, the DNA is TGTGCCAGCAGTTTTGACAGGGAAGCTTTCTTT.

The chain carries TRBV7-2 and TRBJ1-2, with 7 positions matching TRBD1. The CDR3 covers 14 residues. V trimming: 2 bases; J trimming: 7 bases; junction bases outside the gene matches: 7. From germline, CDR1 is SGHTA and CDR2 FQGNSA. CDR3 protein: CASSLLGTVGGYTF. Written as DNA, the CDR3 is TGTGCCAGCAGCTTATTAGGGACAGTTGGTGGCTACACCTTC.

The CDR3 is CASSLGLAGNTDTQYF. CDR3 bases: TGTGCCAGCAGCCTCGGACTAGCGGGAAACACAGATACGCAGTATTTT. The V gene is TRBV2, the J gene TRBJ2-3; 12 nucleotides align to TRBD2. The CDR3 has 16 residues. J gave up 2 bases and V 6 bases, and 6 bases lay outside the gene matches. Germline V gene lookup returns CDR1 SNHLY and CDR2 FYNNEI.

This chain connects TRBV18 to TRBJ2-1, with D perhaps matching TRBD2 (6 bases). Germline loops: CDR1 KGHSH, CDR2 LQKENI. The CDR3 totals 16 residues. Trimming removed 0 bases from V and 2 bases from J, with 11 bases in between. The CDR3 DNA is TGTGCCAGCTCACCACCCATGGGCGGGGCCTACAATGAGCAGTTCTTC. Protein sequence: CASSPPMGGAYNEQFF.

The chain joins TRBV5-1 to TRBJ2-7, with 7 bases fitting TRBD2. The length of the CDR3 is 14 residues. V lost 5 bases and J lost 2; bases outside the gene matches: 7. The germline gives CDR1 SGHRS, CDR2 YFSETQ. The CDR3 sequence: CASSKGGSPYEQYF. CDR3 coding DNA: TGCGCCAGCAGTAAAGGCGGGAGCCCCTACGAGCAGTACTTC.

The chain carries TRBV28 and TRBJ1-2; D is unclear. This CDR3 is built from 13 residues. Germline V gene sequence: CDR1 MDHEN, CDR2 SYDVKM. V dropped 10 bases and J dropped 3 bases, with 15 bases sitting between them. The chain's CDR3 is CATAPSWHYGYTF. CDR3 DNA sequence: TGTGCCACCGCCCCAAGTTGGCACTATGGCTACACCTTC.

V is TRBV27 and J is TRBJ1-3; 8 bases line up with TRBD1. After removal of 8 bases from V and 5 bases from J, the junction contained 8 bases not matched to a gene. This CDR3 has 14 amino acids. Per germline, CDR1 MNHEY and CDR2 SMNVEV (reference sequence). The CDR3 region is CASSSGTGRNTIYF. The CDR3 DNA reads TGTGCCAGCTCTTCCGGGACAGGTAGAAACACCATATATTTT.